This T cell receptor beta chain came from a study of T cells after yellow fever vaccination. The sample holds a few counts of this clonotype. Its antigen is unknown. TCRdb analysed the 5' RACE reads with MiXCR anew, one entry per CDR3 protein. The profile shows a few hundred thousand distinct CDR3 sequences, roughly 8.3% of them singletons. V was trimmed by 0 bases and J by 5 bases, leaving 16 bases between them. The CDR3 length is 17 residues. Germline V lookup: CDR1 MNHEY, CDR2 SMNVEV (reference sequence). Whole-study results and caveats: On re-exposure, the response was weaker but peaked faster, at day 5 versus 15.

The source is a man younger than 30 who received the YFV17D yellow fever vaccine. The material was PBMCs, obtained more than 35 days after the first yellow fever vaccination. The chain is built from TRBV27 and TRBJ2-2, with D perhaps assigned TRBD1 or TRBD2 (5 bases each). This chain's CDR3 is CASSLSLFRGVTGELFF. The DNA of the CDR3 is TGTGCCAGCAGTTTATCCCTTTTTCGAGGGGTGACCGGGGAGCTGTTTTTT.